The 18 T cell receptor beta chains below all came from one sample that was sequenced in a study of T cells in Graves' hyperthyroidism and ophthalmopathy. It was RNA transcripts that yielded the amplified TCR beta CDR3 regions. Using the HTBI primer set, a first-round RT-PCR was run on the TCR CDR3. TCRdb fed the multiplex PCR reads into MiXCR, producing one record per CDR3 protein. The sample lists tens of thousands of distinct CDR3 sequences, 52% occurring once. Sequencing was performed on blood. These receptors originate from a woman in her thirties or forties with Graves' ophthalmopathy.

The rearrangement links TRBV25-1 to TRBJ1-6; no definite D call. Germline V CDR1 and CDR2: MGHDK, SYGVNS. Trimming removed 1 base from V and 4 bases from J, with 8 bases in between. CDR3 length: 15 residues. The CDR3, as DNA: TGTGCCAGCAGTGAATCTTACAGTTATAATTCACCCCTCCACTTT. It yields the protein CASSESYSYNSPLHF.

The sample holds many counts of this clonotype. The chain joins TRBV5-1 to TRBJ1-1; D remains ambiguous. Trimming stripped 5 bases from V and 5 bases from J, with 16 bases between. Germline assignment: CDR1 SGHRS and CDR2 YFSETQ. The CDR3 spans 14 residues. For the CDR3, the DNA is TGCGCCAGCAGTTCCGCCGGTCTCGGAACTGAAGCTTTCTTT. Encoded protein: CASSSAGLGTEAFF.

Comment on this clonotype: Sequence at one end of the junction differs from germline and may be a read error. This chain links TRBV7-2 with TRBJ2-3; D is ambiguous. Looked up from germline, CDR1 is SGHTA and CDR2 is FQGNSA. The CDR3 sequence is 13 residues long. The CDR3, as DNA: TGTGCCAGCGGCTTAGACGGCGTAGATCCGCAGTATTTT. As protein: CASGLDGVDPQYF.

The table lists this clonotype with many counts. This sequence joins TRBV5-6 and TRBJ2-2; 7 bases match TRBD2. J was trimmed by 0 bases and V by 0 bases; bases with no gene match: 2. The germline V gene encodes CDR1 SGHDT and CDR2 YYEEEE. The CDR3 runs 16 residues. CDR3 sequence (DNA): TGTGCCAGCAGCTTGGTTGCGGGGGCGAACACCGGGGAGCTGTTTTTT. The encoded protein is CASSLVAGANTGELFF.

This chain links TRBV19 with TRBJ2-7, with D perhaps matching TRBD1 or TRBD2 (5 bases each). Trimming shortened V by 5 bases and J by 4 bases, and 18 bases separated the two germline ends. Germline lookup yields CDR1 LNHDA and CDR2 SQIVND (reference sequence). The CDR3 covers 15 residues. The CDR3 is CASSLGAGAVYEQYF. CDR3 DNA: TGTGCCAGTAGTCTCGGGGCTGGGGCTGTTTACGAGCAGTACTTC.

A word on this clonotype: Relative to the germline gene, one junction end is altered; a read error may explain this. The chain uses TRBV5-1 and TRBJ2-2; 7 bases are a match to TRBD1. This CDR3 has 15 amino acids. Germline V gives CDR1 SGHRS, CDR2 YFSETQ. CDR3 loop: CVSSRDSPNTGELFF. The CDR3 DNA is TGCGTCAGCAGCCGGGACAGTCCGAATACCGGGGAGCTGTTTTTT.

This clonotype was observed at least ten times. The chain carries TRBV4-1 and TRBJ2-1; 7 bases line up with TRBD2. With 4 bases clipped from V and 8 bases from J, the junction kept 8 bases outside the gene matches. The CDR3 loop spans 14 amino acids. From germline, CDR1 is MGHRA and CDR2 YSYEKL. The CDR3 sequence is CASSPARERHEQFF. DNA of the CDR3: TGCGCCAGCAGCCCCGCGCGGGAGAGACATGAGCAGTTCTTC.

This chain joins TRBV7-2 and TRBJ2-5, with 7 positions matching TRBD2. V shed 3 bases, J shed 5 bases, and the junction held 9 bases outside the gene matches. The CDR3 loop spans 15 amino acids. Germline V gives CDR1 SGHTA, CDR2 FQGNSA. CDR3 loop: CASSFSTSLGETQYF. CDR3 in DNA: TGTGCCAGCAGCTTCTCGACTAGCTTAGGGGAGACCCAGTACTTC.

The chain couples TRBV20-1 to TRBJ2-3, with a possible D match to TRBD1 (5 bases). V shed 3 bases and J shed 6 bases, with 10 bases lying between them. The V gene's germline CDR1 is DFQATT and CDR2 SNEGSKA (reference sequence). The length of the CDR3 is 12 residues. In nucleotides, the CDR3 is TGCAGTGCTAGGGACAACACTGATACGCAGTATTTT. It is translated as CSARDNTDTQYF.

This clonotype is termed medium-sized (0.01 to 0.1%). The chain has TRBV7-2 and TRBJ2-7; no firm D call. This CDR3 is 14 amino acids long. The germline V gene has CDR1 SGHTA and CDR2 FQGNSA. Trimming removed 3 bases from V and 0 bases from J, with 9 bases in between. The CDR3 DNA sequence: TGTGCCAGCAGCTTTCAGACGCGCTCCTACGAGCAGTACTTC. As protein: CASSFQTRSYEQYF.

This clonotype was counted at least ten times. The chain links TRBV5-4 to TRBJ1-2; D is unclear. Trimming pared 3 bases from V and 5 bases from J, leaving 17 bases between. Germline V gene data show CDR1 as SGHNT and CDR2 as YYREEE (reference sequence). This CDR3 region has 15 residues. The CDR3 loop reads CASSSDLSGRYGYTF. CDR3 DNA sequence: TGTGCCAGCAGCTCGGACTTATCGGGTCGGTATGGCTACACCTTC.

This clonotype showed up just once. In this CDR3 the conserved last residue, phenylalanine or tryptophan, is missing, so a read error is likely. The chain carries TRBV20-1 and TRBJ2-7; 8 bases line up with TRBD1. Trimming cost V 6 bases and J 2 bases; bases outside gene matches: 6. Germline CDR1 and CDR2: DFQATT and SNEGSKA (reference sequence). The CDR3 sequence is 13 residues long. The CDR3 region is CSARTGGTYEQYL. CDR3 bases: TGCAGTGCGAGAACAGGGGGGACCTACGAGCAGTACCTC.

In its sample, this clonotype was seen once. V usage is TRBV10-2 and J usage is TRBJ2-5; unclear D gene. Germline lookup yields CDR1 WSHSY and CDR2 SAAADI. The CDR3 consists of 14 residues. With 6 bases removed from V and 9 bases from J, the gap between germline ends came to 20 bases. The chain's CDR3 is CASRASGNNQPQYF. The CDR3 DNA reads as TGCGCCAGCAGGGCGTCCGGCAACAATCAGCCCCAGTACTTC.

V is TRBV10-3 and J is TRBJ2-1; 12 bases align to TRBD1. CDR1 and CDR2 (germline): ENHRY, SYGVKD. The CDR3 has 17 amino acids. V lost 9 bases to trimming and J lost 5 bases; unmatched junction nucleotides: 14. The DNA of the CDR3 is TGTGCCATAAGGAAACCGGGACAGGGGGCGGGTGACAATGAGCAGTTCTTC. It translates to CAIRKPGQGAGDNEQFF.

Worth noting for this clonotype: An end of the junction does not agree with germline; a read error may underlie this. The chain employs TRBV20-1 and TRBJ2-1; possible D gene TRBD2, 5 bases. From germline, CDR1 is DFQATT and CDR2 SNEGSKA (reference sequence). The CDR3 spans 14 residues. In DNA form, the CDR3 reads TGTAGTGCTAGAGGGAGTCGAGGATACAATGAGCAGTTCTTC. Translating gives CSARGSRGYNEQFF.

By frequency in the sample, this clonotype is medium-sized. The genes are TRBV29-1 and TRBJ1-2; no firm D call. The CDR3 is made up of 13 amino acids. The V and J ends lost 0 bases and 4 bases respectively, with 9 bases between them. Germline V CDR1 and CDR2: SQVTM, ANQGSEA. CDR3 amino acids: CSVEDYQTYGYTF. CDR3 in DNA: TGCAGCGTTGAAGATTACCAAACCTATGGCTACACCTTC.

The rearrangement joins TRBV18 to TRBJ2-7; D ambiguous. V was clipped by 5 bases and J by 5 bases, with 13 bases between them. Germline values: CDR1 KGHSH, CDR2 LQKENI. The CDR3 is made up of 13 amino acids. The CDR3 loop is CASSFRATDEQYF. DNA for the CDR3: TGTGCCAGCTCATTTCGGGCAACCGACGAGCAGTACTTC.

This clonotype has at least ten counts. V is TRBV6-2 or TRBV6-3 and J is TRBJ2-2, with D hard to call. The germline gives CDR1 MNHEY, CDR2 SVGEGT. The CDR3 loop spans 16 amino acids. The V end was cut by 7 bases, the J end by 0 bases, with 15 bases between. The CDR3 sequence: CASTSPRNPNTGELFF. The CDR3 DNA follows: TGTGCCAGCACTTCTCCACGCAACCCGAACACCGGGGAGCTGTTTTTT.